This is a list of T cell receptor beta chains from one sample in a study of blood T cells in healthy people across ages. Using its own MiXCR run on the 5' RACE reads, TCRdb lists one record per CDR3 protein. This table holds approximately 800,000 distinct CDR3 sequences, roughly 26% found once. This sample was also put to use in a study of T cells of mothers and their children.

Sample: blood. The receptor set was obtained from a boy aged 5-17 years in good health. The CDR3 runs from the conserved cysteine through the conserved F or W. The D gene is left open where the match is weak. Rows may omit the clone size; those that give it use once, few, many or a size class.

>TRBV7-2|TRBJ2-7|few|.
CASSSQGFEQYF
TGTGCCAGCAGCTCCCAGGGGTTCGAGCAGTACTTC
>TRBV5-1|TRBJ2-5|many|TRBD2
CASSLGLAGGPQETQYF
TGTGCCAGCAGCTTGGGGCTAGCGGGGGGACCCCAAGAGACCCAGTACTTC
>TRBV2|TRBJ1-6|few|TRBD1
CASSPDRASSPLHF
TGTGCCAGCAGTCCCGACAGGGCCAGTTCACCCCTCCACTTT
>TRBV2|TRBJ2-7|few|.
CASSAEQGSYEQYF
TGTGCCAGCAGTGCAGAACAGGGCTCCTACGAGCAGTACTTC
>TRBV6-2/TRBV6-3|TRBJ1-4|.|TRBD1
CASRMTGGTEKLFF
TGTGCCAGCAGGATGACAGGGGGAACCGAAAAACTGTTTTTT
>TRBV2|TRBJ1-5|.|.
CASNPDGYSNQPQHF
TGTGCCAGCAACCCTGACGGATATAGCAATCAGCCCCAGCATTTT
>TRBV7-6|TRBJ2-5|few|TRBD2
CASSLRLAGVLGETQYF
TGTGCCAGCAGCTTAAGACTAGCGGGGGTCTTGGGAGAGACCCAGTACTTC
>TRBV4-2|TRBJ2-3|few|TRBD2
CASSQTSGRSTDTQYF
TGTGCCAGCAGCCAGACTAGCGGGCGTAGCACAGATACGCAGTATTTT
>TRBV19|TRBJ1-5|few|.
CATRVSNQPQHF
TGTGCCACTAGGGTGAGCAATCAGCCCCAGCATTTT
>TRBV19|TRBJ2-3|.|.
CASSMSDTQYF
TGTGCCAGTAGTATGTCAGATACGCAGTATTTT
>TRBV20-1|TRBJ1-2|.|.
CSAPHYGYTF
TGCAGTGCCCCCCACTATGGCTACACCTTC
>TRBV30|TRBJ1-4|few|.
CACSGQSGEKLFF
TGTGCCTGTTCGGGGCAGTCGGGAGAAAAACTGTTTTTT
>TRBV5-1|TRBJ1-2|.|.
CASSFSTANYGYTF
TGCGCCAGCAGCTTTAGTACAGCTAACTATGGCTACACCTTC
>TRBV3-1|TRBJ2-7|many|TRBD1
CASSQDRTGTYEQYF
TGTGCCAGCAGCCAAGATCGGACAGGTACCTACGAGCAGTACTTC
>TRBV5-1|TRBJ2-1|.|TRBD2
CASSPGSGGANEQFF
TGCGCCAGCAGCCCTGGTAGCGGGGGGGCCAATGAGCAGTTCTTC
>TRBV5-6|TRBJ2-3|many|.
CASSLVVGTDTQYF
TGTGCCAGCAGCTTGGTTGTGGGCACAGATACGCAGTATTTT
>TRBV24-1|TRBJ2-5|few|TRBD2
CATSTSGGGRETQYF
TGTGCCACCAGCACTAGCGGGGGGGGCCGGGAGACCCAGTACTTC
>TRBV7-9|TRBJ2-5|many|.
CARARGNEETQYF
TGTGCCAGGGCGAGGGGTAACGAGGAGACCCAGTACTTC
>TRBV6-1|TRBJ1-5|once|.
CASNLLTGQSNQPQHF
TGTGCCAGCAACCTTCTGACAGGACAGAGTAATCAGCCCCAGCATTTT
>TRBV12-3/TRBV12-4|TRBJ1-3|.|.
CASRWGTQGNTIYF
TGTGCCAGCAGGTGGGGGACACAGGGAAACACCATATATTTT
>TRBV10-1|TRBJ2-2|once|.
CASSLRRDGELFF
TGCGCCAGCAGCCTAAGGAGGGACGGGGAGCTGTTTTTT
>TRBV2|TRBJ2-7|.|TRBD2
CASSERGLTYEQYF
TGTGCCAGCAGTGAAAGGGGACTAACCTACGAGCAGTACTTC
>TRBV28|TRBJ2-5|.|.
CASSEGPDSLQETQYF
TGTGCCAGCAGCGAAGGTCCGGACAGCCTCCAAGAGACCCAGTACTTC
>TRBV6-1|TRBJ2-7|.|.
CASREPPRGREQYF
TGTGCCAGCAGGGAACCCCCCCGAGGTCGCGAGCAGTACTTC
>TRBV15|TRBJ2-5|few|TRBD1
CATSRDWDRETQETQYF
TGTGCCACCAGCAGAGATTGGGACAGGGAGACCCAGGAGACCCAGTACTTC
>TRBV20-1|TRBJ1-4|.|.
CSARDSAATNEKLFF
TGCAGTGCTAGAGATTCGGCAGCAACTAATGAAAAACTGTTTTTT
>TRBV5-1|TRBJ2-3|few|.
CASSWSSPSTDTQYF
TGCGCCAGCAGCTGGAGCAGCCCTAGCACAGATACGCAGTATTTT
>TRBV2|TRBJ2-2|few|TRBD1
CASRQGAGTGELFF
TGTGCCAGCCGACAGGGGGCGGGCACCGGGGAGCTGTTTTTT
>TRBV10-3|TRBJ2-1|.|.
CAISESNREFGNEQFF
TGTGCCATCAGTGAGTCCAACAGGGAGTTTGGCAATGAGCAGTTCTTC
>TRBV20-1|TRBJ2-3|.|.
CSARDRERGLTDTQYF
TGCAGTGCTAGAGATCGGGAAAGGGGACTCACAGATACGCAGTATTTT
>TRBV7-9|TRBJ2-1|few|TRBD2
CASSCQRDASYNEQFF
TGTGCCAGCAGCTGCCAGCGGGATGCTTCTTACAATGAGCAGTTCTTC
>TRBV20-1|TRBJ2-5|few|.
CSASKISGGETQYF
TGCAGTGCTAGCAAAATATCCGGAGGGGAGACCCAGTACTTC
>TRBV4-1|TRBJ1-5|.|TRBD1
CASSPRQGMSNQPQHF
TGCGCCAGCAGCCCTAGACAGGGGATGAGCAATCAGCCCCAGCATTTT
>TRBV9|TRBJ2-7|.|.
CASSEVLDSYYEQYF
TGTGCCAGCAGCGAGGTCCTCGACAGCTACTACGAGCAGTACTTC
>TRBV5-6|TRBJ2-7|.|TRBD1
CASSWGQGGQYF
TGTGCCAGCAGCTGGGGACAGGGAGGACAGTACTTC
>TRBV7-2|TRBJ1-1|few|TRBD1
CASSFLPGQGIDTEAFF
TGTGCCAGCAGCTTCTTACCGGGACAGGGTATCGACACTGAAGCTTTCTTT
>TRBV29-1|TRBJ2-2|.|TRBD1
CSVAGGDPGELFF
TGCAGCGTAGCAGGGGGCGACCCCGGGGAGCTGTTTTTT
>TRBV20-1|TRBJ2-1|.|TRBD2
CSALSRSGGAFNEQFF
TGCAGTGCCCTATCTAGGTCGGGGGGGGCGTTCAATGAGCAGTTCTTC
>TRBV20-1|TRBJ1-4|.|TRBD1
CSARDEQGAGEKLFF
TGCAGTGCTAGAGATGAGCAGGGGGCGGGCGAAAAACTGTTTTTT
>TRBV7-2|TRBJ1-2|.|.
CASSPGVYSYTF
TGTGCCAGCAGCCCGGGCGTATATAGCTACACCTTC
>TRBV25-1|TRBJ1-4|.|TRBD1
CASSKDRVGTEKLFF
TGTGCCAGCAGCAAGGACAGGGTAGGGACTGAAAAACTGTTTTTT
>TRBV28|TRBJ2-1|.|.
CASSGGWGAYNEQFF
TGTGCCAGCAGTGGGGGGTGGGGTGCCTACAATGAGCAGTTCTTC
>TRBV28|TRBJ2-4|few|.
CASSMDTKNIQYF
TGTGCCAGCAGTATGGATACCAAAAACATTCAGTACTTC
>TRBV19|TRBJ2-1|.|TRBD2
CASSKLAGGPDEQFF
TGTGCCAGTAGTAAACTAGCGGGAGGGCCCGATGAGCAGTTCTTC